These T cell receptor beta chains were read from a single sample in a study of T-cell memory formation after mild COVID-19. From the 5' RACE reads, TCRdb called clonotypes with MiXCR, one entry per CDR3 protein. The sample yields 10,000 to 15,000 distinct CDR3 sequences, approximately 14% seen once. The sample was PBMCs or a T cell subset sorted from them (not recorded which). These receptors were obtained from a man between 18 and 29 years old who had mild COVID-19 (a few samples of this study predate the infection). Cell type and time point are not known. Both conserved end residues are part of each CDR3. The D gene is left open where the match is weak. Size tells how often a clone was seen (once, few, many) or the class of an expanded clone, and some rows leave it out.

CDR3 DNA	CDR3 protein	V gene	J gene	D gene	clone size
TGTGCCAGCAGCTTACTAGACAGGGGGCGAGGCTACACCTTC	CASSLLDRGRGYTF	TRBV7-8	TRBJ1-2	TRBD1	-
TGTGCCAGCAGCCGCAGCGGGACAGGAAATCAGCCCCAGCATTTT	CASSRSGTGNQPQHF	TRBV7-2	TRBJ1-5	TRBD1	many
TGTGCCACCAGCAGCGGGACAGACTTTGGAGATACGCAGTATTTT	CATSSGTDFGDTQYF	TRBV15	TRBJ2-3	TRBD1	many
TGTGCCATCAGTGAGTCATTGGAGACCCAGTACTTC	CAISESLETQYF	TRBV10-3	TRBJ2-5	-	many
TGTGCCAGCAGCTTAGTTAGGAGCTCCTACGAGCAGTACTTC	CASSLVRSSYEQYF	TRBV7-9	TRBJ2-7	-	many
TGTGCCAGCAGCCCCGGGGGGCTCACTGAAGCTTTCTTT	CASSPGGLTEAFF	TRBV12-3/TRBV12-4	TRBJ1-1	-	many
TGCGCCAGCAGCGCGGGACAGAATACGCAGTATTTT	CASSAGQNTQYF	TRBV5-1	TRBJ2-3	-	once
TGCGCCAGCAGCCAATATCCACCGCCGAACACTGAAGCTTTCTTT	CASSQYPPPNTEAFF	TRBV4-1	TRBJ1-1	-	many
TGCAGTGCTAGAGATTGGACCCGCTCCCTCTCCTACAATGAGCAGTTCTTC	CSARDWTRSLSYNEQFF	TRBV20-1	TRBJ2-1	-	many
TGTGCCAGCAGCGCCTCCCCCGCGACGGGGGCCCGAGAGACCCAGTACTTC	CASSASPATGARETQYF	TRBV6-2/TRBV6-3	TRBJ2-5	-	-
TGCGCCAGCAGTGAACTAGCGGGGGGGCTAGATACGCAGTATTTT	CASSELAGGLDTQYF	TRBV10-2	TRBJ2-3	TRBD2	many
TGTGCCAGCAGCTCCCAAGGCCAAGAGACCCAGTACTTC	CASSSQGQETQYF	TRBV3-1	TRBJ2-5	-	-
TGTGCCAGCAGCTTACCTGGGGCTGGCTACACCTTC	CASSLPGAGYTF	TRBV7-9	TRBJ1-2	-	-
TGTGCCAGCAGCCAAGGTCGGGGCAGCGGGGGACGGCCCTACGAGCAGTACTTC	CASSQGRGSGGRPYEQYF	TRBV4-2	TRBJ2-7	TRBD2	few